This TCR beta chain was captured in a study of T-cell reconstitution after alpha-beta-depleted transplantation in children. Overall study findings and caveats: Once a year had passed after transplant, T-cell counts and diversity came mostly from newly produced T cells. After transplant, at about two months, alpha-beta T cells were reportedly derived from several hundred expanded graft clones.

V lost 0 bases and J lost 1, with 15 bases in between. The CDR3 has 18 amino acids. The germline CDR1 and CDR2 sequences are SGHAT and FQNNGV. It was with unique molecular identifiers that the TCRbeta library was prepared. TCRdb fed the PCR reads into MiXCR, producing one record per CDR3 protein. The sample gives roughly 250,000 distinct CDR3 sequences, roughly 8% of which show up once; 6.3% is in the top ten. This clonotype has just a few counts. Its antigen remains unidentified. The chain couples TRBV11-2 to TRBJ2-2; possible D gene TRBD2, 6 bases. The input for sequencing was PBMCs, mostly from graft donor cells, taken 180 days after TCRalphabeta/CD19-depleted stem cell transplant. The sequence derives from a male patient between 10 and 17 years old who had a stem cell transplant for acute lymphoblastic leukemia, so the T cells may come from the graft donor. The CDR3 region is CASSLEGRIGRNTGELFF. In nucleotides, the CDR3 is TGTGCCAGCAGCTTAGAGGGCAGGATCGGGAGGAACACCGGGGAGCTGTTTTTT.